The rows below give T cell receptor beta chains drawn from one sample of a study of T cells in tumors after PD-1 blockade. Generated by immunoSEQ multiplex PCR, the TCRdb table keeps only in-frame clones and is missing some. The sample has around 49,000 clones, about 84% seen once; the top ten hold under 5%. Specimen: PBMCs, collected before anti-PD-1 treatment. The receptor set was obtained from a human donor with basal cell carcinoma. The CDR3 runs from the conserved cysteine through the conserved F or W. D genes are given only for firm matches. Clone sizes are given selectively: once, few, many, or a class where the clone is expanded.

TRBJ1-4,-,-,TRBV19,TGTGCCAGTAGTAGTGGACAGAATAACAATGAAAAACTGTTTTTT,CASSSGQNNNEKLFF
TRBJ1-6,-,-,TRBV19,TGTGCCAGTGGGGGGGGCAGGACCGATAATTCACCCCTCCACTTT,CASGGGRTDNSPLHF
TRBJ1-2,-,-,TRBV28,TGTGCCAGCGGAGGGTACACCTATGGCTACACCTTC,CASGGYTYGYTF
TRBJ1-6,-,TRBD1,TRBV6-5,TGTGCTACAGGGGTCTCCTATAATTCACCCCTCCACTTT,CATGVSYNSPLHF
TRBJ2-5,-,-,TRBV27,TGTGCCGGCAGTTTATCTGGGGGGGACAAAGAGACCCAGTACTTC,CAGSLSGGDKETQYF
TRBJ1-3,-,-,TRBV5-4,TGTGCCAGCTCACGGGACTCGGAAAACACCATATATTTT,CASSRDSENTIYF
TRBJ1-2,-,-,TRBV27,TGTGCCAGCAGTTCCACCTGGGCCGCTAACTATGGCTACACCTTC,CASSSTWAANYGYTF
TRBJ2-1,few,-,TRBV6-5,TGTGCCAGCAGTTACTGGGGGCGGGACAATGAGCAGTTCTTC,CASSYWGRDNEQFF
TRBJ2-3,few,TRBD2,TRBV4-2,TGTGCCAGCAGCCCCCTCATAGCGGGATTCACAGATACGCAGTATTTT,CASSPLIAGFTDTQYF
TRBJ2-7,-,TRBD1,TRBV2,TGTGCCAGCAGTGAAGCGGGACAGGGGATCCTCGAGCAGTACTTC,CASSEAGQGILEQYF
TRBJ2-7,once,-,TRBV5-1,TGCGCCAGCAGCTTGGACCTCCGGATCCAACGGGACTACGAGCAGTACTTC,CASSLDLRIQRDYEQYF
TRBJ2-7,-,TRBD2,TRBV6-5,TGTGCCAGCAGTTACAGTGGGACTAGCGGGGGTTACGAGCAGTACTTC,CASSYSGTSGGYEQYF
TRBJ1-4,-,-,TRBV9,TGTGCCAGCAGCCCACGGACAGAGCAAAATGAAAAACTGTTTTTT,CASSPRTEQNEKLFF
TRBJ2-1,-,TRBD2,TRBV5-1,TGCGCCAGCAGCTTAACTCTAGCGGGGGGCTACAATGAGCAGTTCTTC,CASSLTLAGGYNEQFF
TRBJ1-2,once,-,TRBV3-1/TRBV3-2,TGTGCCAGCAGCCCCGATAGTCAGCGAGCCCAGAACTATGGCTACACCTTC,CASSPDSQRAQNYGYTF
TRBJ1-3,medium-sized,-,TRBV5-1,TGCGCCAGCAGCTTGGCAGGGTATGGAAACACCATATATTTT,CASSLAGYGNTIYF
TRBJ1-5,-,-,TRBV29-1,TGCAGCGTTGCCGACGGACTACTAGGGAAACAGCCCCAGCATTTT,CSVADGLLGKQPQHF
TRBJ2-3,-,TRBD2,TRBV6-5,TGTGCCAGCAGTCCGGCGGGGGGCACAGATACGCAGTATTTT,CASSPAGGTDTQYF
TRBJ1-6,once,-,TRBV5-6,TGTGCCAGCAGCCAGGAGGTCTCCTATAATTCACCCCTCCACTTT,CASSQEVSYNSPLHF
TRBJ1-5,-,-,TRBV2,TGTGCCAGCTCTGGGTCCTCGGTGGGAAATCAGCCCCAGCATTTT,CASSGSSVGNQPQHF
TRBJ1-1,-,-,TRBV2,TGTGCCACCGGCCCGGGGTGGGGGAACACTGAAGCTTTCTTT,CATGPGWGNTEAFF
TRBJ2-5,-,-,TRBV7-9,TGTGCCAGCAGCCGGGACGGCCAAGAGACCCAGTACTTC,CASSRDGQETQYF
TRBJ2-1,-,TRBD1,TRBV18,TGTGCCAGCTCACCACAGACAGGGTCAAATGAGCAGTTCTTC,CASSPQTGSNEQFF